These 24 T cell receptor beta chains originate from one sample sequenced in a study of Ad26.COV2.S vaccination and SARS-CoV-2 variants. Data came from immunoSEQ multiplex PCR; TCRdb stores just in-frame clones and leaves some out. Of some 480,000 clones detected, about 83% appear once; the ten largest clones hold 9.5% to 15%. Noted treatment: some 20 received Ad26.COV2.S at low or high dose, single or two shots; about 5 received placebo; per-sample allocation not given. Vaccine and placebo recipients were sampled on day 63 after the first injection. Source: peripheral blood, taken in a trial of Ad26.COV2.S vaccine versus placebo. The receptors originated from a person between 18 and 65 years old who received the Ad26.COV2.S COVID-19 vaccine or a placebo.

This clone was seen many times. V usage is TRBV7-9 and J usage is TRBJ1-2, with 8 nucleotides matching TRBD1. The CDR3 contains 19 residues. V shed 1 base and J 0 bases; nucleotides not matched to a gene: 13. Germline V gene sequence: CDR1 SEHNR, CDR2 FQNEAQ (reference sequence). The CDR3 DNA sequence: TGTGCCAGCAGCTTAGGACCTCCGGGACAGGCCAGAACTAACTATGGCTACACCTTC. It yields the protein CASSLGPPGQARTNYGYTF.

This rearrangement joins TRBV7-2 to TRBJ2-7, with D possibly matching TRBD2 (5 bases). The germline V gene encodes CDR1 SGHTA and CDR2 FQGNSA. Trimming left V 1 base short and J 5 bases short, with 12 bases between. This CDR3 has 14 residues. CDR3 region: CASSLVGWGDEQYF. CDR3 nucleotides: TGTGCCAGCAGCTTAGTAGGGTGGGGAGACGAGCAGTACTTC.

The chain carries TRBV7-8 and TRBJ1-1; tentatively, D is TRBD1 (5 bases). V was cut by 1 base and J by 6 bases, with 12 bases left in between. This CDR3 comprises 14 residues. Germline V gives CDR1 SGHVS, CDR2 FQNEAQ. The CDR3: CASSLEFRAPEAFF. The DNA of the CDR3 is TGTGCCAGCAGCTTAGAGTTCAGGGCGCCTGAAGCTTTCTTT.

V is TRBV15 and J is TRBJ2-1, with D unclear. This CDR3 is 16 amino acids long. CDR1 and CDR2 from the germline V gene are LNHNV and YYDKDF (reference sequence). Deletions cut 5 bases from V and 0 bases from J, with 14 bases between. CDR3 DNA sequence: TGTGCCACCAGCGGAAACTACGGCGGCTCCTACAATGAGCAGTTCTTC. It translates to CATSGNYGGSYNEQFF.

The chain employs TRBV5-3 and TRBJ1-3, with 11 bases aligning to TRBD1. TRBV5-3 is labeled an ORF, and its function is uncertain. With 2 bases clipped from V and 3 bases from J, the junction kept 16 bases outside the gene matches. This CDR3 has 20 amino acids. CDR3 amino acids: CARSFPLRDRGSEGGNTIYF. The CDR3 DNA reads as TGTGCCAGAAGCTTCCCACTCCGGGACAGGGGGTCCGAGGGTGGAAACACCATATATTTT.

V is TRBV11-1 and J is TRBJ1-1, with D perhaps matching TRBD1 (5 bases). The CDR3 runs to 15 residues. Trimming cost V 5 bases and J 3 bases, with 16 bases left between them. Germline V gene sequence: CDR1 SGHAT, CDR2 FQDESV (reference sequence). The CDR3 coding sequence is TGTGCCAGCAGCCCCCGGGTGGGGCCGCACACTGAAGCTTTCTTT. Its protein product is CASSPRVGPHTEAFF.

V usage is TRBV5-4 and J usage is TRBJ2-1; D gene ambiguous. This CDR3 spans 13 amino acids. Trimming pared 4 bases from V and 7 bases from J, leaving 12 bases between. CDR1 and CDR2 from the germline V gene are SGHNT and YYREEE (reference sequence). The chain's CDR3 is CASSLTITNEQFF. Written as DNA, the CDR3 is TGTGCCAGCAGCCTGACGATTACGAATGAGCAGTTCTTC.

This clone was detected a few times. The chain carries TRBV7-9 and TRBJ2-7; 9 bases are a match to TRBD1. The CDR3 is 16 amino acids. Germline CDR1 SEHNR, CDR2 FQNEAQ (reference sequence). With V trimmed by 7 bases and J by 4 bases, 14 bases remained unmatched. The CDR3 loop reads CASTKDPGQGTYEQYF. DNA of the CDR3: TGTGCCAGCACCAAGGACCCGGGACAGGGAACATACGAGCAGTACTTC.

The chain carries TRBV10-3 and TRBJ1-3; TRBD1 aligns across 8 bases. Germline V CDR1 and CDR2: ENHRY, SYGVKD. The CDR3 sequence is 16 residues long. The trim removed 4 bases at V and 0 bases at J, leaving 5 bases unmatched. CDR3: CAISAGGESSGNTIYF. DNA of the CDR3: TGTGCCATCAGTGCAGGGGGCGAATCCTCTGGAAACACCATATATTTT.

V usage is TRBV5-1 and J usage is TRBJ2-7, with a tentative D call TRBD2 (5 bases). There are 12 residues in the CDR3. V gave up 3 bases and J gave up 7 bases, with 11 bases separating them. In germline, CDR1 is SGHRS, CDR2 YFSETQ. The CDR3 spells CASSSNTGEQYF. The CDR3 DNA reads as TGCGCCAGCAGCTCGAATACGGGAGAGCAGTACTTC.

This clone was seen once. CDR3 in DNA: TGTGCCAGCAGCTGGAGTAGCGGGAATGGCAATGAGCAGTTCTTC. Translating it yields CASSWSSGNGNEQFF. The chain employs TRBV7-3 and TRBJ2-1; 8 positions agree with TRBD2. Germline CDR1 reads SGHTA; CDR2 reads FQGTGA. The CDR3 sequence is 15 residues long. Losses at the gene ends were 4 bases for V and 6 bases for J; bases not matched to a gene: 8.

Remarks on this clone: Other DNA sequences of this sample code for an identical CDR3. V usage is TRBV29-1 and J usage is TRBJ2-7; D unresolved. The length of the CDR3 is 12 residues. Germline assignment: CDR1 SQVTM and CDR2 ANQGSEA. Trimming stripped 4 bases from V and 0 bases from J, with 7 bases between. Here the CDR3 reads CSVGVSSYEQYF. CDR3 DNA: TGCAGCGTTGGGGTAAGCTCCTACGAGCAGTACTTC.

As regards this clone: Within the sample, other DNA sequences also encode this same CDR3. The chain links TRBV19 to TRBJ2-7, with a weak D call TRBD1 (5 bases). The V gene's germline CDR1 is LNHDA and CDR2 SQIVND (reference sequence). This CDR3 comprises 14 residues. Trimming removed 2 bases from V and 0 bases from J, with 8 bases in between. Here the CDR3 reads CASSIKGSSYEQYF. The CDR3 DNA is TGTGCCAGTAGTATAAAGGGGTCCTCCTACGAGCAGTACTTC.

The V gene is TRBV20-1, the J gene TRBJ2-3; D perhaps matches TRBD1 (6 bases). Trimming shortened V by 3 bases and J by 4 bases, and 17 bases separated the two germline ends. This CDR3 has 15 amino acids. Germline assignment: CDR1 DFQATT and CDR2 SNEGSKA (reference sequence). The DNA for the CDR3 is TGCAGTGCTAGTGGGGGCGGTCGAGGGGCAGATACGCAGTATTTT. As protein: CSASGGGRGADTQYF.

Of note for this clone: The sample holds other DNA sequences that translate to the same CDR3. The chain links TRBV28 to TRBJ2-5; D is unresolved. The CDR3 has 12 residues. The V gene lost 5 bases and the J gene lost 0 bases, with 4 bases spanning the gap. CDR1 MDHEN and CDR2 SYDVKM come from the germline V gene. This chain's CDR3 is CASSQYQETQYF. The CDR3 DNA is TGTGCCAGCAGTCAGTACCAAGAGACCCAGTACTTC.

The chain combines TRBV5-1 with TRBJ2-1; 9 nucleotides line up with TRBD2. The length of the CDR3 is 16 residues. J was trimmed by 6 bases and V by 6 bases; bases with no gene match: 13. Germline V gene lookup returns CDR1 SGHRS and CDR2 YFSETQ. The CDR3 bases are TGCGCCAGCACCCGGGGAGGCGGGAGGGCGTCCAATGAGCAGTTCTTC. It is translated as CASTRGGGRASNEQFF.

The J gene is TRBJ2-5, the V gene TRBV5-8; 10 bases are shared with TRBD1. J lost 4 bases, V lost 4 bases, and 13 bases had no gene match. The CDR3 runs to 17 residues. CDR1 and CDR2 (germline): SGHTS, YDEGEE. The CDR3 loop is CASSRGQGTGTRETQYF. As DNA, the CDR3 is TGTGCCAGCAGCCGGGGACAGGGGACGGGGACGCGAGAGACCCAGTACTTC.

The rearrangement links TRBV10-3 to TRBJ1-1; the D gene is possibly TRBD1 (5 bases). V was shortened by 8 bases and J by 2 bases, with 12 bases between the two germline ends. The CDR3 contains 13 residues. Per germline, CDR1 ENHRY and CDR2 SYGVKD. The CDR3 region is CAIGGTGNTEAFF. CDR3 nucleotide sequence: TGTGCCATCGGGGGTACGGGTAACACTGAAGCTTTCTTT.

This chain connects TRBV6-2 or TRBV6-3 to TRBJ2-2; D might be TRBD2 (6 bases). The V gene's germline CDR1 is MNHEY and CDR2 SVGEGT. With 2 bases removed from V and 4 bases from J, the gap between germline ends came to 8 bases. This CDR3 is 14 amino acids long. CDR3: CASSYGGSTGELFF. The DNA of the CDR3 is TGTGCCAGCAGTTACGGGGGGAGCACCGGGGAGCTGTTTTTT.

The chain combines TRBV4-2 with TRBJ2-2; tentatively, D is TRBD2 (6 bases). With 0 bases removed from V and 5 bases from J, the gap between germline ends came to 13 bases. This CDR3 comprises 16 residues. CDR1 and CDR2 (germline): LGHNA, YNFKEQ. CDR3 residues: CASSQDSSGLTGELFF. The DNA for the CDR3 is TGTGCCAGCAGCCAAGATAGTAGCGGACTAACCGGGGAGCTGTTTTTT.

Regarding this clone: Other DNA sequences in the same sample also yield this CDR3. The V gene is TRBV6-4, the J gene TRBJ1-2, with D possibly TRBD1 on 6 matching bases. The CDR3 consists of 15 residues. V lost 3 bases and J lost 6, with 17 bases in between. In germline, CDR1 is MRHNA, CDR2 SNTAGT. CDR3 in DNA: TGTGCCAGCAGTGAGACCGGGACACCTCCGGATGGCTACACCTTC. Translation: CASSETGTPPDGYTF.

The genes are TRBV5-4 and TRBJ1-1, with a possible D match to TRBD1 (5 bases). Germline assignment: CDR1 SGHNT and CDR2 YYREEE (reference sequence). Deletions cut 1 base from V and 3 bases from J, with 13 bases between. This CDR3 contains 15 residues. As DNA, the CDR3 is TGTGCCAGCAGCTTGTCCGGAGGACATTACACTGAAGCTTTCTTT. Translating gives CASSLSGGHYTEAFF.

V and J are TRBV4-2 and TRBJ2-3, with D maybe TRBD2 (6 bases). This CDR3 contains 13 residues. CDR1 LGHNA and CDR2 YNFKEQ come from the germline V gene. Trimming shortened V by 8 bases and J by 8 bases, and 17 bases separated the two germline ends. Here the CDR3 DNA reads TGTGCCAGCGGAGGGCGTTCCGGGGTTACGCAGTATTTT. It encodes CASGGRSGVTQYF.

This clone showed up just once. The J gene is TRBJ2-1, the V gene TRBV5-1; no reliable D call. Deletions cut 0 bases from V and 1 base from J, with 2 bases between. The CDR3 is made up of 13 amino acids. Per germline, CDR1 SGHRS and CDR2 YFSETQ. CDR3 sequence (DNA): TGCGCCAGCAGCTTGGAATCCTACAATGAGCAGTTCTTC. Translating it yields CASSLESYNEQFF.